The source of this T cell receptor beta chain is a study of early T cells in non-severe SARS-CoV-2 infection. In the case of this clonotype: One end of the junction does not line up with germline, which may come from a read error.

Unique molecular identifiers were attached to individual cDNA molecules. TCRdb redid the calling of the 5' RACE reads with MiXCR, one entry per CDR3 protein. The sample has 66,000 or so distinct CDR3 sequences; under 15% are singletons. This clonotype was obtained from an adult who was a healthcare worker with PCR-confirmed SARS-CoV-2 infection or an uninfected control (not recorded which). The sample was whole blood.

Here the CDR3 DNA reads TGTGCTAGCAGCCCGGCCACTGGGGGCTACACCTTC. Translating gives CASSPATGGYTF. J is TRBJ1-2 and V is TRBV7-7; no definite D call. The CDR3 covers 12 residues. Per the germline V gene, CDR1 is SSHAT and CDR2 is FNYEAQ (reference sequence).